This TCR beta chain was sequenced during a study of cytomegalovirus exposure and HLA in healthy donors. Study-wide results and caveats: A later analysis found common viral pathogens apparently linked to several of the most significant clusters. Owing to their indistinguishability, certain V segments, notably TRBV6-2 and TRBV6-3, were excluded.

Primers for the PCR totalled 60 Vbeta and 13 Jbeta. Clones were read by immunoSEQ multiplex PCR, and TCRdb kept only the in-frame ones, dropping some. The sample shows some 150,000 clones, roughly 79% of them seen only once. Germline V gene sequence: CDR1 SEHNR, CDR2 FQNEAQ (reference sequence). Trimming removed 3 bases from V and 2 bases from J; junction bases left unmatched: 4. CDR3 length: 15 residues. Points on this clone: Its antigen is currently unknown.

The sequence derives from a woman aged 18-29 years in good health and CMV-seropositive. Sequenced material: PBMCs. The rearrangement links TRBV7-9 to TRBJ2-7, with 10 bases that match TRBD1. The CDR3 region has the DNA TGTGCCAGCAGCTTTCCGGGACAGGGGCCCTACGAGCAGTACTTC. Residues: CASSFPGQGPYEQYF.